This TCR beta chain was observed in a study of blood T cell repertoires in COVID-19. Across the study: Sites in the United States, Italy and Spain provided acute and convalescent COVID-19 samples.

CDR1 is MNHEY, CDR2 SVGAGI, per germline. The CDR3 covers 16 residues. Trimming took 2 bases from V and 3 from J; bases not matched to a gene: 7. Profiling relied on immunoSEQ multiplex PCR, and the TCRdb table lists in-frame clones only, not all of them. The sample has under 100,000 clones, under 85% seen once. Followed longitudinally, the Seattle patients had been enrolled during active infection. Sequencing was performed on peripheral blood. The chain has TRBV6-5 and TRBJ2-1; 7 nucleotides align to TRBD2. This clonotype originated in a woman of 80 years or more with COVID-19, enrolled during active disease. This chain's CDR3 is CASSYTGTNLYNEQFF. As DNA, the CDR3 is TGTGCCAGCAGTTACACCGGGACTAACCTCTACAATGAGCAGTTCTTC.